Presented here are 18 T cell receptor beta chains from one specimen sequenced in a study of blood T cells in healthy people across ages. The authors ran a second PCR of roughly 6 to 11 cycles using a sample-barcoded 5' primer and a J-beta primer mix. TCRdb reprocessed the 5' RACE reads with MiXCR, giving one entry per CDR3 protein. The sample shows about 1.7 million distinct CDR3 sequences, roughly 27% of them seen only once. The sample taken for sequencing was blood. The receptors come from a woman in her 30s in good health.

This rearrangement joins TRBV3-1 to TRBJ2-4; 8 nucleotides agree with TRBD1. The J call could be wrong; TRBJ2-7 is a better fit for the DNA end. Germline CDR1 and CDR2: LGHDT and YNNKEL (reference sequence). The CDR3 sequence is 16 residues long. The CDR3 DNA sequence: TGTGCCAGCAGCCAAGATCGGCCGGACAGGGAATACGAGCAGTACTTC. This sequence encodes CASSQDRPDREYEQYF.

The chain employs TRBV20-1 and TRBJ2-1, with D perhaps matching TRBD1 or TRBD2 (5 bases each). Looked up from germline, CDR1 is DFQATT and CDR2 is SNEGSKA (reference sequence). This CDR3 spans 17 amino acids. The DNA of the CDR3 is TGCAGCGGGCTGGGGACCACTTACGCGAGCTCCTACAATGAGCAGTTCTTC. Its protein is CSGLGTTYASSYNEQFF.

This clonotype appeared many times. The V gene is TRBV29-1, the J gene TRBJ2-7; D is unclear. The V end lost 6 bases, the J end lost 5 bases, and 8 bases lay between the germline ends. Germline CDR1 is SQVTM and CDR2 is ANQGSEA. The CDR3 consists of 10 residues. CDR3 coding DNA: TGCAGCGTATTAGCAAACGAGCAGTACTTC. This sequence encodes CSVLANEQYF.

The chain is built from TRBV6-1 and TRBJ1-2; 9 bases line up with TRBD1. The CDR3 is made up of 14 amino acids. Germline-derived CDR1 and CDR2 are MNHNS and SASEGT. V was pared by 4 bases and J by 12 bases, with 12 bases of the junction left unmatched. The CDR3 spells CASSGDRGLSGHTF. CDR3 sequence (DNA): TGTGCCAGCAGTGGCGACAGGGGGTTATCCGGCCACACCTTC.

This clonotype showed up just a few times. The J gene is TRBJ1-1, the V gene TRBV7-2, with 7 bases aligning to TRBD1. CDR3 length: 14 residues. V shed 5 bases, J shed 10 bases, and the junction held 13 bases outside the gene matches. CDR1 SGHTA and CDR2 FQGNSA come from the germline V gene. The CDR3 coding sequence is TGTGCCAGCAGCCCAACGAGGACAGGTATAAGAGCTTTCTTT. Translated: CASSPTRTGIRAFF.

The chain employs TRBV27 and TRBJ1-2, with 10 positions matching TRBD1. The CDR3 is 13 amino acids. The germline V gene has CDR1 MNHEY and CDR2 SMNVEV (reference sequence). The ends lost 11 bases at V and 7 bases at J; junction bases unmatched: 10. The DNA of the CDR3 is TGTGCCGCAAGGGGGACAGGGGATTTTGGCTACACCTTC. Amino acids: CAARGTGDFGYTF.

About this clonotype: A read error is possible here, since a much larger clone lies one base away. This chain uses TRBV28 with TRBJ1-2, with a tentative D call TRBD1 (6 bases). Trimming removed 1 base from V and 6 bases from J, with 9 bases in between. The CDR3 is 13 residues long. CDR1 and CDR2 (germline): MDHEN, SYDVKM. The CDR3 region has the DNA TGTGCCAGCAGTTTATACAGGGCCGATGGCTACACCTTC. Translated: CASSLYRADGYTF.

This clonotype has a single count. A much larger clone is a single base away; this may be a read error. V gene TRBV29-1 combines with J gene TRBJ2-7; D unclear. The end of the DNA fits TRBJ2-5 better, so the J call may be wrong. Germline CDR1 reads SQVTM; CDR2 reads ANQGSEA. The CDR3 spans 14 residues. As DNA, the CDR3 is TGCAGCGTTGGTGGAAGGGCCAGGCGTGAGACCCAGTACTTC. Protein product: CSVGGRARRETQYF.

The chain uses TRBV12-3 or TRBV12-4 and TRBJ2-5, with 8 positions matching TRBD1. The length of the CDR3 is 17 residues. The ends lost 1 base at V and 4 bases at J; junction bases unmatched: 11. This CDR3 reads CASSLGIPGGLRETQYF. CDR3 nucleotide sequence: TGTGCCAGCAGTTTAGGGATCCCAGGGGGCCTACGAGAGACCCAGTACTTC.

The J gene is TRBJ2-1, the V gene TRBV5-1; D may be TRBD1 (5 bases). Per the germline V gene, CDR1 is SGHRS and CDR2 is YFSETQ. V lost 4 bases and J 4 bases, leaving 15 bases between the germline ends. This CDR3 spans 15 amino acids. CDR3 in amino acids: CASSTDSTSYNEQFF. CDR3 nucleotides: TGCGCCAGCAGCACTGACAGTACCAGTTACAATGAGCAGTTCTTC.

V gene TRBV29-1 combines with J gene TRBJ2-2; D not resolved. Per germline, CDR1 SQVTM and CDR2 ANQGSEA. The CDR3 covers 12 residues. V was shortened by 0 bases and J by 3 bases, with 2 bases between the two germline ends. This CDR3 is CSVEDHTGELFF. Written as DNA, the CDR3 is TGCAGCGTTGAAGATCACACCGGGGAGCTGTTTTTT.

This clonotype occurred many times. This chain links TRBV10-3 with TRBJ2-7; 8 bases are a match to TRBD1. CDR1 is ENHRY and CDR2 is SYGVKD in the germline V gene. Trimming took 6 bases from V and 3 from J; bases not matched to a gene: 4. The CDR3 runs to 13 residues. The DNA for the CDR3 is TGTGCCATCAGGGAGGACAGGGACTACGAGCAGTACTTC. It specifies CAIREDRDYEQYF.

Comment on this clonotype: The junction departs from germline at one end; a sequencing error may be responsible. The J gene is TRBJ1-6, the V gene TRBV9, with D perhaps matching TRBD1 (5 bases). CDR1 is SGDLS, CDR2 YYNGEE, per germline. This CDR3 has 15 residues. The CDR3 nucleotides read TGTGCCAGCAGCCCTGAGGTGGGGGATACTTCACCCCGCCACTTT. Translating gives CASSPEVGDTSPRHF.

In this sample, this clonotype turned up a few times. The V and J genes are TRBV3-1 and TRBJ2-2; tentative D call: TRBD2 (6 bases). Per the germline V gene, CDR1 is LGHDT and CDR2 is YNNKEL (reference sequence). V was cut by 1 base and J by 4 bases, with 10 bases left in between. There are 15 residues in the CDR3. The CDR3 spells CASSQAGVGTGELFF. The CDR3 DNA is TGTGCCAGCAGCCAAGCGGGGGTTGGCACCGGGGAGCTGTTTTTT.

About this clonotype: One base away lies a much larger clone, so this may be a sequencing read error. V gene TRBV29-1 combines with J gene TRBJ2-4, with D perhaps TRBD1 (5 bases). Matching the DNA end better, TRBJ2-7 makes the J call doubtful. The CDR3 length is 14 residues. Per the germline V gene, CDR1 is SQVTM and CDR2 is ANQGSEA. The CDR3 spells CSVESPDNSYEQYF. The CDR3 DNA reads TGCAGCGTTGAATCCCCGGACAACTCCTACGAGCAGTACTTC.

As regards this clonotype: A much larger clonotype is one base distant, so this may be a read error. The J gene is TRBJ2-1, the V gene TRBV15; D is undetermined. The CDR3 consists of 15 residues. V dropped 0 bases and J dropped 8 bases, with 14 bases sitting between them. In germline, CDR1 is LNHNV, CDR2 YYDKDF (reference sequence). CDR3 sequence reads: CATSRDLSSYDEQFF. The CDR3 region has the DNA TGTGCCACCAGCAGAGATTTGTCCAGTTACGATGAGCAGTTCTTC.

V gene TRBV28 combines with J gene TRBJ2-3; 7 bases map to TRBD2. This CDR3 spans 16 amino acids. Losses at the gene ends were 6 bases for V and 0 bases for J; bases not matched to a gene: 9. Per the germline V gene, CDR1 is MDHEN and CDR2 is SYDVKM. In nucleotides, the CDR3 is TGTGCCAGCAGACGAAGCGGGGAAGGTAGCACAGATACGCAGTATTTT. This codes for CASRRSGEGSTDTQYF.

J is TRBJ1-6 and V is TRBV2; D unclear. CDR3 length: 17 amino acids. CDR1 SNHLY and CDR2 FYNNEI come from the germline V gene. V lost 1 base and J lost 0, with 10 bases in between. The CDR3 here is CASSEGSASSYNSPLHF. CDR3 coding DNA: TGTGCCAGCAGTGAAGGTTCCGCAAGCTCCTATAATTCACCCCTCCACTTT.